A single sample is the source of the 28 T cell receptor beta chains below, sequenced in a study of blood T cell repertoires in COVID-19. Produced via immunoSEQ multiplex PCR; TCRdb's table is partial and in-frame only. This sample carries hundreds of thousands of clones, approximately 90% of them seen once, and the ten largest clones take 2.5% to 3%. The specimen was PBMCs or T cells enriched from blood (not recorded which). Receptors originate from a woman aged 50 to 65 who had recovered from COVID-19.

The chain links TRBV19 to TRBJ1-5; TRBD1 matches 7 bases. CDR1 LNHDA and CDR2 SQIVND come from the germline V gene (reference sequence). V lost 10 bases, J lost 7 bases, and 7 bases stayed unmatched. The CDR3 sequence is 12 residues long. The CDR3 DNA sequence: TGTGCCACCAGACAGGGAAGGCAGCCCCAGCATTTT. The encoded protein is CATRQGRQPQHF.

The rearrangement uses TRBV11-2 and TRBJ2-1; 7 nucleotides match TRBD1. Per germline, CDR1 SGHAT and CDR2 FQNNGV. The V segment lost 5 bases and the J segment 0 bases; nucleotides outside the gene matches: 13. The CDR3 has 18 amino acids. The CDR3 bases are TGTGCCAGCAGCCAAGAGGGGGCCCCGCCGTTCTCCTACAATGAGCAGTTCTTC. It is translated as CASSQEGAPPFSYNEQFF. Filled out from reference TRBV11-2 and TRBJ2-1, the complete variable domain reads EAGVAQSPRYKIIEKRQSVAFWCNPISGHATLYWYQQILGQGPKLLIQFQNNGVVDDSQLPKDRFSAERLKGVDSTLKIQPAKLEDSAVYLCASSQEGAPPFSYNEQFFGPGTRLTVL.

V gene TRBV4-1 combines with J gene TRBJ2-1; 9 nucleotides align to TRBD2. This CDR3 spans 16 amino acids. Germline CDR1 MGHRA, CDR2 YSYEKL. V was pared by 0 bases and J by 9 bases, with 9 bases of the junction left unmatched. Here the CDR3 DNA reads TGCGCCAGCAGCCAAGAAAGGACTAGCGCCCTGGGTGAGCAGTTCTTC. Its translation is CASSQERTSALGEQFF.

The chain is built from TRBV9 and TRBJ2-3, with 12 bases lining up with TRBD2. V shed 6 bases and J 0 bases; nucleotides not matched to a gene: 5. CDR3 length equals 16 residues. The V gene's germline CDR1 is SGDLS and CDR2 YYNGEE. CDR3 residues: CASTPLAGGSTDTQYF. In DNA form, the CDR3 reads TGTGCCAGCACCCCCCTAGCGGGAGGGAGCACAGATACGCAGTATTTT. The full variable domain, its missing parts supplied by reference TRBV9 and TRBJ2-3, is DSGVTQTPKHLITATGQRVTLRCSPRSGDLSVYWYQQSLDQGLQFLIQYYNGEERAKGNILERFSAQQFPDLHSELNLSSLELGDSALYFCASTPLAGGSTDTQYFGPGTRLTVL.

The rearrangement uses TRBV15 and TRBJ2-3; D is unresolved. Germline V lookup: CDR1 LNHNV, CDR2 YYDKDF (reference sequence). Trimming took off 0 bases at V and 2 bases at J, with 12 bases between the two ends. CDR3 length: 16 residues. This CDR3 reads CATSRDSVRDTDTQYF. In nucleotides, the CDR3 is TGTGCCACCAGCAGAGATTCCGTGAGAGACACAGATACGCAGTATTTT.

The genes are TRBV4-1 and TRBJ2-7; D is ambiguous. CDR1 is MGHRA, CDR2 YSYEKL, per germline. The V end was cut by 0 bases, the J end by 2 bases, with 14 bases between. CDR3 length equals 16 residues. CDR3 nucleotide sequence: TGCGCCAGCAGCCAAGATGCCGGCGGAGCTACCTACGAGCAGTACTTC. It encodes CASSQDAGGATYEQYF.

J is TRBJ2-1 and V is TRBV29-1, with a weak D call TRBD1 (6 bases). V was shortened by 7 bases and J by 6 bases, with 10 bases between the two germline ends. The V gene's germline CDR1 is SQVTM and CDR2 ANQGSEA. CDR3 length: 11 residues. CDR3 nucleotide sequence: TGCAGCGCGGGACAATTCAATGAGCAGTTCTTC. Residues: CSAGQFNEQFF.

The CDR3: CASSYYRESNEQFF. The CDR3 DNA reads TGTGCCAGCAGTTACTACAGGGAGAGCAATGAGCAGTTCTTC. The chain recombines TRBV11-2 with TRBJ2-1; possibly TRBD1 for D (6 bases). V was clipped by 6 bases and J by 6 bases, with 15 bases between them. The germline V gene has CDR1 SGHAT and CDR2 FQNNGV. This CDR3 is 14 amino acids long.

The V call is TRBV3-1 (or the pseudogene TRBV3-2), the J call TRBJ2-5; 9 nucleotides line up with TRBD1. The length of the CDR3 is 15 residues. Germline CDR1 is LGHDT and CDR2 is YNNKEL (reference sequence). V shed 6 bases, J shed 5 bases, and the junction held 10 bases outside the gene matches. DNA for the CDR3: TGTGCCAGCAGGTCCGGGACAGGGTTTTGGGAGACCCAGTACTTC. This translates into CASRSGTGFWETQYF.

The chain links TRBV5-1 to TRBJ2-7, with D possibly TRBD2 on 5 matching bases. V lost 4 bases and J 6 bases, leaving 14 bases between the germline ends. The CDR3 runs 13 residues. CDR1 and CDR2 (germline): SGHRS, YFSETQ. This chain's CDR3 is CASSPFGGLEQYF. The DNA of the CDR3 is TGCGCCAGCAGCCCCTTCGGAGGTCTCGAGCAGTACTTC.

As for this clone: Other DNA sequences in this sample translate to the same CDR3. The gene calls are TRBV9 and TRBJ2-2, with 11 bases aligning to TRBD2. Unmatched junction bases numbered 2, after V lost 2 bases and J lost 5 bases. CDR1 and CDR2 from the germline V gene are SGDLS and YYNGEE. The CDR3 has 15 residues. The DNA for the CDR3 is TGTGCCAGCAGCGTGGGGACTAGCGGTACCGGGGAGCTGTTTTTT. The encoded protein is CASSVGTSGTGELFF.

This chain joins TRBV7-2 and TRBJ1-3; a weak D match, TRBD1 (5 bases). This CDR3 has 16 residues. Trimming shortened V by 4 bases and J by 3 bases, and 16 bases separated the two germline ends. Germline V gives CDR1 SGHTA, CDR2 FQGNSA. CDR3 sequence: CASSSTPGALGNTIYF. The CDR3 coding sequence is TGTGCCAGCAGCTCGACCCCTGGGGCTCTTGGAAACACCATATATTTT.

The chain uses TRBV19 and TRBJ2-7; 7 nucleotides line up with TRBD1. The CDR3 has 14 amino acids. The junction had 4 bases not matched to a gene; V was cut back by 4 bases and J by 1 base. Germline V gene data show CDR1 as LNHDA and CDR2 as SQIVND (reference sequence). The CDR3 sequence: CASSNSGQSYEQYF. CDR3 in DNA: TGTGCCAGTAGTAATTCGGGACAGTCCTACGAGCAGTACTTC.

This rearrangement joins TRBV28 to TRBJ1-5, with D possibly TRBD1 on 6 matching bases. CDR1 and CDR2 (germline): MDHEN, SYDVKM. The CDR3 has 16 residues. Trimming left V 5 bases short and J 0 bases short, with 14 bases between. The CDR3 bases are TGTGCCAGCAGTCTTATCTCACAGGGTAGCAATCAGCCCCAGCATTTT. Translation: CASSLISQGSNQPQHF.

The rearrangement joins TRBV30 to TRBJ2-7, with D tentatively TRBD2 (5 bases). Germline V gene lookup returns CDR1 GTSNPN and CDR2 SVGIG (reference sequence). This CDR3 comprises 13 residues. Between the trimmed V and J ends, which lost 4 bases and 0 bases, there was a span of 10 bases. The CDR3 bases are TGTGCCTGGACGGGGAGTCCCTCCTACGAGCAGTACTTC. It specifies CAWTGSPSYEQYF.

The genes are TRBV6-4 and TRBJ2-3; D might be TRBD1 (7 bases). Germline V gene data show CDR1 as MRHNA and CDR2 as SNTAGT. The V and J ends lost 6 bases and 4 bases respectively, with 20 bases between them. CDR3 length equals 16 residues. Written as DNA, the CDR3 is TGTGCCAGCAGGGAGGGTCAGGGGGATGCCGCAGATACGCAGTATTTT. Its translation is CASREGQGDAADTQYF.

The J gene is TRBJ1-6, the V gene TRBV4-2; D may be TRBD1 (6 bases). The CDR3 has 16 residues. CDR1 is LGHNA and CDR2 is YNFKEQ in the germline V gene. The V and J ends lost 5 bases and 2 bases respectively, with 13 bases between them. The chain's CDR3 is CASSFTRGTYNSPLHF. For the CDR3, the DNA is TGTGCCAGCAGCTTTACTAGGGGGACCTATAATTCACCCCTCCACTTT.

This chain joins TRBV12-1 and TRBJ2-7; TRBD2, the table's D call, lacks a check against the DNA. TRBV12-1 is deemed a pseudogene. The CDR3 sequence is 17 residues long. The CDR3 coding sequence is TGTGCCAGCAGCTTTGCGCTATTCTCGGACGGGAGTGGCGAGCAGTACTTC. Protein product: CASSFALFSDGSGEQYF.

The rearrangement links TRBV3-1 (or the pseudogene TRBV3-2) to TRBJ1-2, with D possibly matching TRBD1 (5 bases). The ends were cut back, 3 bases at V and 3 bases at J, with 14 bases in the middle. Germline CDR1 and CDR2: LGHDT and YNNKEL (reference sequence). There are 15 residues in the CDR3. The CDR3 loop is CASSQSIQEHYGYTF. As DNA, the CDR3 is TGTGCCAGCAGCCAGTCGATACAGGAGCACTATGGCTACACCTTC.

This chain's CDR3 is CASSPGTGSVYGYTF. The CDR3 DNA reads as TGTGCCAGCAGCCCCGGGACAGGGAGCGTGTATGGCTACACCTTC. The rearrangement links TRBV5-5 to TRBJ1-2, with 9 nucleotides matching TRBD1. J was trimmed by 5 bases and V by 4 bases; bases with no gene match: 9. CDR1 and CDR2 from the germline V gene are SGHKS and YYEKEE (reference sequence). CDR3 length: 15 residues. Full variable domain (remainder filled in from reference TRBV5-5 and TRBJ1-2): DAGVTQSPTHLIKTRGQQVTLRCSPISGHKSVSWYQQVLGQGPQFIFQYYEKEERGRGNFPDRFSARQFPNYSSELNVNALLLGDSALYLCASSPGTGSVYGYTFGSGTRLTVV.

The chain links TRBV4-3 to TRBJ2-7; 10 nucleotides agree with TRBD1. Germline values: CDR1 LGHNA, CDR2 YSLEER. Trimming took 4 bases from V and 5 from J; bases not matched to a gene: 8. This CDR3 has 15 amino acids. Here the CDR3 reads CASSREFGTGDEQYF. Here the CDR3 DNA reads TGCGCCAGCAGCCGAGAATTCGGGACAGGGGACGAGCAGTACTTC.

The chain uses TRBV5-1 and TRBJ1-2; 7 bases map to TRBD1. Germline CDR1 reads SGHRS; CDR2 reads YFSETQ. The CDR3 contains 17 residues. V shed 4 bases, J shed 5 bases, and the junction held 17 bases outside the gene matches. The CDR3 DNA follows: TGCGCCAGCAGCCCCCGTCCGGACAGGAACCTTCAATATGGCTACACCTTC. It specifies CASSPRPDRNLQYGYTF.

This clone was counted only a few times. This chain links TRBV20-1 with TRBJ1-2; a weak D match, TRBD1 (5 bases). Germline CDR1 and CDR2: DFQATT and SNEGSKA (reference sequence). The germline V and J ends were trimmed by 3 bases and 0 bases, with 14 bases remaining between them. The length of the CDR3 is 15 residues. This CDR3 is CSASASGLANYGYTF. For the CDR3, the DNA is TGCAGTGCTAGTGCCTCAGGGTTAGCTAACTATGGCTACACCTTC.

The chain joins TRBV30 to TRBJ2-7, with D perhaps TRBD2 (5 bases). This CDR3 contains 11 residues. CDR1 GTSNPN and CDR2 SVGIG come from the germline V gene (reference sequence). Trimming cost V 3 bases and J 5 bases, with 8 bases left between them. CDR3 region: CAWSERDEQYF. CDR3 DNA sequence: TGTGCCTGGAGCGAGAGGGACGAGCAGTACTTC.

The chain links TRBV7-3 to TRBJ1-5, with D maybe TRBD1 (5 bases). V gave up 5 bases and J gave up 9 bases, with 11 bases separating them. The length of the CDR3 is 12 residues. Germline assignment: CDR1 SGHTA and CDR2 FQGTGA. CDR3 sequence (DNA): TGTGCCAGCAGCACTCGCGGGGGGCCCCAGCATTTT. This sequence encodes CASSTRGGPQHF. Filled out from reference TRBV7-3 and TRBJ1-5, the complete variable domain reads GAGVSQTPSNKVTEKGKYVELRCDPISGHTALYWYRQSLGQGPEFLIYFQGTGAADDSGLPNDRFFAVRPEGSVSTLKIQRTERGDSAVYLCASSTRGGPQHFGDGTRLSIL.

This chain uses TRBV28 with TRBJ1-2, with TRBD1 matching over 8 bases. The trim removed 6 bases at V and 5 bases at J, leaving 8 bases unmatched. Germline CDR1 MDHEN, CDR2 SYDVKM. The CDR3 spans 14 residues. In DNA, the CDR3 is TGTGCCAGCAGAAAACCGGGACAGGTGTATGGCTACACCTTC. Translating it yields CASRKPGQVYGYTF.

As regards this clone: One end of the junction is discordant with germline, which a read error may explain. The rearrangement joins TRBV7-7 to TRBJ2-5; a possible D gene is TRBD2 (5 bases). CDR1 and CDR2 from the germline V gene are SSHAT and FNYEAQ (reference sequence). The CDR3 sequence is 17 residues long. Written as DNA, the CDR3 is TGTGCTAGCAGCTTAGGTTGGCCGGGATCACAAAAAGAGACCCAGTACTTC. Protein: CASSLGWPGSQKETQYF.

J is TRBJ2-5 and V is TRBV5-6, with D possibly being TRBD2 (5 bases). Trimming pared 3 bases from V and 5 bases from J, leaving 20 bases between. The CDR3 is made up of 16 amino acids. Germline CDR1 is SGHDT and CDR2 is YYEEEE. The DNA for the CDR3 is TGTGCCAGCAGCTCGGGGAGACATCTCCTTGGGGAGACCCAGTACTTC. Translated, it gives CASSSGRHLLGETQYF.